One and the same sample provided the 5 T cell receptor beta chains below, sequenced in a study of blood T cell repertoires in COVID-19. TCRdb's copy holds only in-frame clones and misses some; the assay was immunoSEQ multiplex PCR. The table records 51,000 or so clones, about 80% of them present only once. The sequenced material came from peripheral blood. All receptors come from a man aged 65 to 79 with active COVID-19.

The rearrangement links TRBV7-2 to TRBJ2-3; D gene uncertain. The CDR3 is 15 amino acids. Trimming took off 4 bases at V and 5 bases at J, with 16 bases between the two ends. Germline-derived CDR1 and CDR2 are SGHTA and FQGNSA. CDR3 loop: CASSSHRLDGDTQYF. The CDR3 region has the DNA TGTGCCAGCAGCTCGCACCGGTTAGATGGAGATACGCAGTATTTT.

CDR3 residues: CASSVTSSQGGFWELFF. In DNA form, the CDR3 reads TGTGCCAGCAGTGTAACGTCGTCCCAGGGGGGTTTTTGGGAGCTGTTTTTT. The rearrangement uses TRBV6-1 and TRBJ2-2, with D possibly matching TRBD1 (7 bases). Germline V gene sequence: CDR1 MNHNS, CDR2 SASEGT. The CDR3 covers 17 residues. V was cut by 4 bases and J by 9 bases, with 24 bases left in between.

The chain carries TRBV6-2 or TRBV6-3 and TRBJ1-4; 9 nucleotides match TRBD1. CDR3 length: 15 amino acids. V lost 4 bases, J lost 1 base, and 1 base stayed unmatched. Germline-derived CDR1 and CDR2 are MNHEY and SVGEGT. CDR3 region: CASSSDRGTNEKLFF. CDR3 DNA sequence: TGTGCCAGCAGTTCGGACAGGGGAACTAATGAAAAACTGTTTTTT.

This clone was detected only once. V is TRBV7-9 and J is TRBJ2-1; tentatively, D is TRBD2 (5 bases). This CDR3 has 14 amino acids. CDR1 is SEHNR and CDR2 is FQNEAQ in the germline V gene (reference sequence). Trimming shortened V by 1 base and J by 9 bases, and 13 bases separated the two germline ends. CDR3 loop: CASSLGGRGLEQFF. CDR3 coding DNA: TGTGCCAGCAGCTTAGGAGGGCGAGGACTTGAGCAGTTCTTC.

The DNA of the CDR3 is TGTGCCAGCAGCCCCGGGACTAGCGGGGGGATCCACAATGAGCAGTTCTTC. Protein product: CASSPGTSGGIHNEQFF. The chain employs TRBV13 and TRBJ2-1; 15 positions agree with TRBD2. The length of the CDR3 is 17 residues. J lost 5 bases, V lost 5 bases, and 7 bases had no gene match. Germline values: CDR1 PRHDT, CDR2 FYEKMQ (reference sequence).